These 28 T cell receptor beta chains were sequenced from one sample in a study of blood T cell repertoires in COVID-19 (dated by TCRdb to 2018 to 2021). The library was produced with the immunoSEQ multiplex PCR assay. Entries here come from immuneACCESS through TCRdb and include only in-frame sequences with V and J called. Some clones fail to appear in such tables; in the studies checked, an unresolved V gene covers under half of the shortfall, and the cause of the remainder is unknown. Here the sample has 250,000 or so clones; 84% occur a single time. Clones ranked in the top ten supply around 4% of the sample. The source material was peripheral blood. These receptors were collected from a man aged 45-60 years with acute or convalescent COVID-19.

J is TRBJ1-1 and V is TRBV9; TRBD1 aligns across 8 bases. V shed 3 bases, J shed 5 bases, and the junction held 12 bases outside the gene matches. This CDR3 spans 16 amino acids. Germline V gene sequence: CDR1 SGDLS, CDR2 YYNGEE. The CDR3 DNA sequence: TGTGCCAGCAGCGAGGGAATACAGGGGGTACGAACTGAAGCTTTCTTT. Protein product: CASSEGIQGVRTEAFF.

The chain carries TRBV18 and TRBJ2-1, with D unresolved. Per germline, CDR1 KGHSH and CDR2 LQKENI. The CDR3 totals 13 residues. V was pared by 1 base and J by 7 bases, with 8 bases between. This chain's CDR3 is CASSPLRRNEQFF. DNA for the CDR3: TGTGCCAGCTCACCACTGAGGCGGAATGAGCAGTTCTTC. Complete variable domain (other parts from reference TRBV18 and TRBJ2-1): NAGVMQNPRHLVRRRGQEARLRCSPMKGHSHVYWYRQLPEEGLKFMVYLQKENIIDESGMPKERFSAEFPKEGPSILRIQQVVRGDSAAYFCASSPLRRNEQFFGPGTRLTVL.

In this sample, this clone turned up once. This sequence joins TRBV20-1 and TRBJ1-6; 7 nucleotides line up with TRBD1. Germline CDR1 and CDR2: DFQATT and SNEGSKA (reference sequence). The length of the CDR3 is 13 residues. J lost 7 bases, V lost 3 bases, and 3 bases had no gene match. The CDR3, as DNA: TGCAGTGCTAGTGGGGACAGCAATTCACCCCTCCACTTT. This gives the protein CSASGDSNSPLHF.

The CDR3 protein is CASSLKQGVSYEQYF. The CDR3, as DNA: TGTGCCAGCAGCTTAAAACAAGGGGTTTCCTACGAGCAGTACTTC. The chain recombines TRBV7-2 with TRBJ2-7; perhaps TRBD1 as D (5 bases). Trimming took 2 bases from V and 1 from J, leaving 12 bases between them. From germline, CDR1 is SGHTA and CDR2 FQGNSA. The CDR3 is made up of 15 amino acids.

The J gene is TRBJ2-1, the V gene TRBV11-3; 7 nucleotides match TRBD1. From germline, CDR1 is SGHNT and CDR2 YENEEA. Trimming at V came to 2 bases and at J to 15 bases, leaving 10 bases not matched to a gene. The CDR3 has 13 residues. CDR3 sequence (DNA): TGTGCCAGCAGCTTACTCGAACAGGGGACGAGGTTCTTC. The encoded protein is CASSLLEQGTRFF.

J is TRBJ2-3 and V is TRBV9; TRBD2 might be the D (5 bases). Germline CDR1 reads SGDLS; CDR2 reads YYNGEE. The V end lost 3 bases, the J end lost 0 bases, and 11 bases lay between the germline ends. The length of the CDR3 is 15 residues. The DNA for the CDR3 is TGTGCCAGCAGCGGGAGGATATCTAGCACAGATACGCAGTATTTT. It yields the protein CASSGRISSTDTQYF.

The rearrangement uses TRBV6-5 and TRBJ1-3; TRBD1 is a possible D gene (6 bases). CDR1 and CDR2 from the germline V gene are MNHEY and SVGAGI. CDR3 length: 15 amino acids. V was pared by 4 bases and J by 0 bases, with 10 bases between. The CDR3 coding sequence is TGTGCCAGCAGTTTTGGACAGAGCTCTGGAAACACCATATATTTT. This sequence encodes CASSFGQSSGNTIYF.

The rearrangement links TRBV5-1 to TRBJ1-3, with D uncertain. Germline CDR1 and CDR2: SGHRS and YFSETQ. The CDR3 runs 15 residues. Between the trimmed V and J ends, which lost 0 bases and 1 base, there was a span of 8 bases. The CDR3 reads CASSLDGLSGNTIYF. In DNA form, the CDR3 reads TGCGCCAGCAGCTTGGACGGTTTGTCTGGAAACACCATATATTTT.

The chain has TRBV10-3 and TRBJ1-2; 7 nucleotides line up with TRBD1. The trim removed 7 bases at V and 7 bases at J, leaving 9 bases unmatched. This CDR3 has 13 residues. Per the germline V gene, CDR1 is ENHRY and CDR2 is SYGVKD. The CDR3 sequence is CAINSDRAGGYTF. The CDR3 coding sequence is TGTGCCATCAATTCCGACAGGGCCGGTGGCTACACCTTC.

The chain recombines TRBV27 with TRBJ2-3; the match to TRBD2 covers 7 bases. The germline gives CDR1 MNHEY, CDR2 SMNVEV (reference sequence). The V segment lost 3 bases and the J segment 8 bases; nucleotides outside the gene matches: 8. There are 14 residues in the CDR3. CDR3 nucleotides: TGTGCCAGCAGTTTGGCGGGAGAGGAAGGTACGCAGTATTTT. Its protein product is CASSLAGEEGTQYF.

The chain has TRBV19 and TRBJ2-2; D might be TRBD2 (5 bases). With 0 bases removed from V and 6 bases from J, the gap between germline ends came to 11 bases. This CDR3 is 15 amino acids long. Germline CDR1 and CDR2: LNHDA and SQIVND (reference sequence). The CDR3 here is CASSIEGARPGELFF. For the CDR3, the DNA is TGTGCCAGTAGTATAGAGGGAGCGAGGCCCGGGGAGCTGTTTTTT.

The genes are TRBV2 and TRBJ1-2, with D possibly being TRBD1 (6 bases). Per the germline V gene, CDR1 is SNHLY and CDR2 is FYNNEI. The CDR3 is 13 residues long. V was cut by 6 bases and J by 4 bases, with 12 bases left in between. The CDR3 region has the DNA TGTGCCAGCAGACATCAGGGGAGCTATGGCTACACCTTC. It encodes CASRHQGSYGYTF.

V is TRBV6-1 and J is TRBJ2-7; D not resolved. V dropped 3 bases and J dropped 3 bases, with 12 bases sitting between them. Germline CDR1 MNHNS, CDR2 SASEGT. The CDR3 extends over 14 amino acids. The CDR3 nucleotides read TGTGCCAGCAGTGATGTGCCCGGCGGCTACGAGCAGTACTTC. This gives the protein CASSDVPGGYEQYF.

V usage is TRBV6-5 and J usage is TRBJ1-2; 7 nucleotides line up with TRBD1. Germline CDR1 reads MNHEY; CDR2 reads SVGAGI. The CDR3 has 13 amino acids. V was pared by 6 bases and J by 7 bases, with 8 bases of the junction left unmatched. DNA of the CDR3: TGTGCCAGCAGCCTCAGGGGGGCGCGTGGCTACACCTTC. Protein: CASSLRGARGYTF.

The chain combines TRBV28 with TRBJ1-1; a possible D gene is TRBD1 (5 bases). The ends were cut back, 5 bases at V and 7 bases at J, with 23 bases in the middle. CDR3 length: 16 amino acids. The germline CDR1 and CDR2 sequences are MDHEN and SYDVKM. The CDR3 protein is CASSLHNRSPGFEAFF. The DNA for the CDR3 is TGTGCCAGCAGTCTACATAACAGGTCCCCGGGCTTTGAAGCTTTCTTT. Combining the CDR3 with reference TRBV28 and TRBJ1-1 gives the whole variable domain DVKVTQSSRYLVKRTGEKVFLECVQDMDHENMFWYRQDPGLGLRLIYFSYDVKMKEKGDIPEGYSVSREKKERFSLILESASTNQTSMYLCASSLHNRSPGFEAFFGQGTRLTVV.

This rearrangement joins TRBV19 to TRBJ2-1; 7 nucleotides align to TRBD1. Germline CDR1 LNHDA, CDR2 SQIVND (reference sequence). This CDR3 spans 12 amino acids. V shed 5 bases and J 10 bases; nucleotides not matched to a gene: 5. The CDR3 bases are TGTGCCAGTAGTCCCCAAGGGGGCGAGCAGTTCTTC. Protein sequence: CASSPQGGEQFF.

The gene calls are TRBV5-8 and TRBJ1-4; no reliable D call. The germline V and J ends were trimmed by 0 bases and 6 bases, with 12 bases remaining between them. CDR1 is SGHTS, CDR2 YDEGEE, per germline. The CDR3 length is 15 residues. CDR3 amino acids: CASSLGAAWHEKLFF. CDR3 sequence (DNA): TGTGCCAGCAGCTTGGGGGCAGCATGGCATGAAAAACTGTTTTTT.

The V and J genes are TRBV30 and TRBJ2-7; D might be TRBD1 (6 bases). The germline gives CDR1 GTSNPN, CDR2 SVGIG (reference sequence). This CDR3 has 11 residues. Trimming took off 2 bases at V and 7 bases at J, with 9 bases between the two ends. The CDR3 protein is CAWSTGLEQYF. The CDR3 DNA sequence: TGTGCCTGGAGTACAGGGTTGGAGCAGTACTTC.

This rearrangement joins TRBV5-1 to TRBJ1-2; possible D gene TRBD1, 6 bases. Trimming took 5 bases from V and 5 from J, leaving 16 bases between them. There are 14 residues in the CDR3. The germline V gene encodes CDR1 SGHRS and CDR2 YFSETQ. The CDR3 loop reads CASSQAAGAYGYTF. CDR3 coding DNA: TGCGCCAGCAGTCAGGCAGCAGGGGCATATGGCTACACCTTC.

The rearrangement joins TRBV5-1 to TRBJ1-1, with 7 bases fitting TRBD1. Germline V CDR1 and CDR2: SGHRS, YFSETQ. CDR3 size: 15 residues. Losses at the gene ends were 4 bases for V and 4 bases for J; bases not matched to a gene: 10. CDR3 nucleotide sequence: TGCGCCAGCAGCAGGGACAGCCCAGGGGGCACTGAAGCTTTCTTT. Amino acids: CASSRDSPGGTEAFF.

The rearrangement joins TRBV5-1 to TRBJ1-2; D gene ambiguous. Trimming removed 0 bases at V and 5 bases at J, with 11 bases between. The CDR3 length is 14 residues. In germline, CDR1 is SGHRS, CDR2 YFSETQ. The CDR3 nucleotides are TGCGCCAGCAGCTTGGGGGCAGTGGATTATGGCTACACCTTC. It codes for CASSLGAVDYGYTF.

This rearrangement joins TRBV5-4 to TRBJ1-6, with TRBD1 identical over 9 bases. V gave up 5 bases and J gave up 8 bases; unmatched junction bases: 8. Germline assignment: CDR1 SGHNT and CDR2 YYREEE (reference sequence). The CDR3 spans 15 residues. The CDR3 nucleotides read TGTGCCAGCAGGGGGGGGACAGGGTTTTATTCACCCCTCCACTTT. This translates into CASRGGTGFYSPLHF. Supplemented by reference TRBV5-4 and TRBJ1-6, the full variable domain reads ETGVTQSPTHLIKTRGQQVTLRCSSQSGHNTVSWYQQALGQGPQFIFQYYREEENGRGNFPPRFSGLQFPNYSSELNVNALELDDSALYLCASRGGTGFYSPLHFGNGTRLTVT.

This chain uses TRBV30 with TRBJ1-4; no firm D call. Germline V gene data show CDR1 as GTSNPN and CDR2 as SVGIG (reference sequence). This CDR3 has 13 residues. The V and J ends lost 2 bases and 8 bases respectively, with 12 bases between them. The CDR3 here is CAWSPRRSEKLFF. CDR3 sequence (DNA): TGTGCCTGGAGTCCTCGGCGGTCAGAAAAACTGTTTTTT.

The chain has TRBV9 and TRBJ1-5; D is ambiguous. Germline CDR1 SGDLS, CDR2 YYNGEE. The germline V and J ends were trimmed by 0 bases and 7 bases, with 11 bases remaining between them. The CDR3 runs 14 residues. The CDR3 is CASSVGSFSQPQHF. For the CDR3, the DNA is TGTGCCAGCAGCGTAGGAAGTTTTAGCCAGCCCCAGCATTTT.

The CDR3 sequence is CASSLVFAGTGVYEQYF. The CDR3 DNA reads as TGTGCCAGCAGCTTAGTGTTCGCTGGGACAGGGGTCTACGAGCAGTACTTC. The genes are TRBV11-2 and TRBJ2-7, with TRBD1 matching over 10 bases. V lost 1 base and J lost 3; bases outside the gene matches: 9. CDR1 SGHAT and CDR2 FQNNGV come from the germline V gene. The length of the CDR3 is 17 residues.

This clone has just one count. The CDR3 reads CASSDAGRGYGYTF. Here the CDR3 DNA reads TGTGCCAGCAGTGACGCGGGGCGCGGCTATGGCTACACCTTC. V and J are TRBV6-1 and TRBJ1-2; D possibly corresponds to TRBD1 (5 bases). Germline CDR1 is MNHNS and CDR2 is SASEGT. Trimming took 3 bases from V and 4 from J, leaving 12 bases between them. The length of the CDR3 is 14 residues.

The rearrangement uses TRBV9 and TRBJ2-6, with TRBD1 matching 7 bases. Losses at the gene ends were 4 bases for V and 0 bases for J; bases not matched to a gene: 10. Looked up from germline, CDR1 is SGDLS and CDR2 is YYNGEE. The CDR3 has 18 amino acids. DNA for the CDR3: TGTGCCAGCAGCACCCGGACAGGAGGTAGCTCTGGGGCCAACGTCCTGACTTTC. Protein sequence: CASSTRTGGSSGANVLTF.

CDR3 region: CASSPRGQGASYEQYF. CDR3 sequence (DNA): TGTGCCAGCAGCCCCCGGGGACAGGGGGCGTCCTACGAGCAGTACTTC. The chain uses TRBV11-2 and TRBJ2-7; 12 bases agree with TRBD1. The CDR3 is 16 amino acids. The germline V gene encodes CDR1 SGHAT and CDR2 FQNNGV. Trimming removed 5 bases from V and 1 base from J; junction bases left unmatched: 6.